These 23 T cell receptor beta chains were all obtained from the same sample, sequenced in a study of blood T cell repertoires in COVID-19. Clones were sequenced by immunoSEQ multiplex PCR, and TCRdb holds only the in-frame ones, with some missing. This table has about 170,000 clones, 79% appearing once. Sequencing input: PBMCs or T cells enriched from blood (not recorded which). The receptors were gathered from a woman aged 70-85 years in a cohort exposed to, infected with or recovered from COVID-19 (not recorded which).

CDR3 sequence reads: CATSEAGRYTGELFF. The DNA of the CDR3 is TGTGCCACCAGTGAGGCAGGGAGGTACACCGGGGAGCTGTTTTTT. The V and J genes are TRBV24-1 and TRBJ2-2; tentatively, D is TRBD2 (6 bases). CDR3 length equals 15 residues. The V and J ends lost 4 bases and 3 bases respectively, with 11 bases between them. Germline CDR1 and CDR2: KGHDR and SFDVKD.

The V call is TRBV7-2, the J call TRBJ2-1; D possibly corresponds to TRBD2 (6 bases). The CDR3 is 16 amino acids. The germline V gene encodes CDR1 SGHTA and CDR2 FQGNSA. Between the trimmed V and J ends, which lost 5 bases and 0 bases, there was a span of 14 bases. In DNA, the CDR3 is TGTGCCAGCAGCCCTCAGGCGGGACGCTCCTACAATGAGCAGTTCTTC. It translates to CASSPQAGRSYNEQFF.

CDR3 sequence (DNA): TGTGCCAGCAGCGTCGACGGGAAAGAAGATACGCAGTATTTT. It is translated as CASSVDGKEDTQYF. V and J are TRBV9 and TRBJ2-3, with a possible D match to TRBD2 (5 bases). The CDR3 sequence is 14 residues long. The V gene's germline CDR1 is SGDLS and CDR2 YYNGEE. Trimming took off 2 bases at V and 5 bases at J, with 12 bases between the two ends.

Only one count was recorded for this clone. J is TRBJ2-5 and V is TRBV14; 8 bases line up with TRBD2. Germline loops: CDR1 SGHDN, CDR2 FVKESK. This CDR3 region has 13 residues. Trimming took 4 bases from V and 9 from J; bases not matched to a gene: 7. CDR3 region: CASSRQLAVAQYF. In nucleotides, the CDR3 is TGTGCCAGCAGCCGCCAACTAGCGGTGGCCCAGTACTTC.

The rearrangement links TRBV7-2 to TRBJ2-7; tentatively, D is TRBD1 (5 bases). This CDR3 is built from 13 residues. V lost 2 bases and J lost 5, with 10 bases in between. CDR1 is SGHTA, CDR2 FQGNSA, per germline. The CDR3 sequence: CASSLWGGDEQYF. The CDR3 DNA reads TGTGCCAGCAGCTTATGGGGCGGAGACGAGCAGTACTTC.

This clone was found many times. The V gene is TRBV7-2, the J gene TRBJ2-7; 11 positions agree with TRBD2. The CDR3 consists of 15 residues. V gave up 3 bases and J gave up 5 bases; unmatched junction bases: 6. Germline CDR1 SGHTA, CDR2 FQGNSA. The CDR3 region is CASSFIAGGRDEQYF. The CDR3, as DNA: TGTGCCAGCAGCTTTATAGCGGGAGGGCGCGACGAGCAGTACTTC.

The chain carries TRBV19 and TRBJ2-1, with 10 bases matching TRBD2. Germline V gene data show CDR1 as LNHDA and CDR2 as SQIVND (reference sequence). Trimming cost V 9 bases and J 15 bases; bases outside gene matches: 17. The CDR3 loop spans 14 amino acids. This CDR3 reads CASKLSGLAGVWFF. The CDR3, as DNA: TGTGCCAGCAAACTCAGCGGGCTAGCGGGAGTATGGTTCTTC.

V usage is TRBV5-1 and J usage is TRBJ2-6; weak D call: TRBD1 (6 bases). The V end lost 3 bases, the J end lost 1 base, and 17 bases lay between the germline ends. The germline V gene encodes CDR1 SGHRS and CDR2 YFSETQ. The CDR3 sequence is 18 residues long. The CDR3 DNA is TGCGCCAGCAGCTGGCCTGGACAGCTCCCTTCTGGGGCCAACGTCCTGACTTTC. Translation gives CASSWPGQLPSGANVLTF.

V and J are TRBV18 and TRBJ2-3; tentative D call: TRBD2 (5 bases). The CDR3 has 14 residues. Trimming removed 6 bases from V and 6 bases from J, with 16 bases in between. The germline V gene has CDR1 KGHSH and CDR2 LQKENI. CDR3 sequence reads: CASSTSGSMDTQYF. The CDR3, as DNA: TGTGCCAGCTCCACCAGCGGATCCATGGATACGCAGTATTTT.

This clone was picked up one time. The V gene is TRBV19, the J gene TRBJ2-1; 8 bases agree with TRBD2. V shed 2 bases, J shed 6 bases, and the junction held 6 bases outside the gene matches. Germline V CDR1 and CDR2: LNHDA, SQIVND (reference sequence). This CDR3 region has 15 residues. CDR3 sequence reads: CASSISGLVGNEQFF. In nucleotides, the CDR3 is TGTGCCAGTAGTATATCGGGACTAGTGGGCAATGAGCAGTTCTTC.

This sequence joins TRBV4-3 and TRBJ2-3, with a tentative D call TRBD2 (6 bases). This CDR3 is built from 17 residues. Trimming left V 4 bases short and J 0 bases short, with 17 bases between. In germline, CDR1 is LGHNA, CDR2 YSLEER. This CDR3 reads CASSRAFSGTSTDTQYF. Written as DNA, the CDR3 is TGCGCCAGCAGCCGGGCCTTTAGCGGTACTAGCACAGATACGCAGTATTTT.

The rearrangement joins TRBV2 to TRBJ1-6, with 7 bases fitting TRBD1. The CDR3 is 14 residues long. V lost 6 bases and J lost 12; bases outside the gene matches: 11. Germline V CDR1 and CDR2: SNHLY, FYNNEI. The CDR3 region has the DNA TGTGCCAGCAGCGACACAGGGGAACGTAGACCCCTCCACTTT. Protein sequence: CASSDTGERRPLHF.

V and J are TRBV28 and TRBJ2-1; a possible D gene is TRBD2 (6 bases). Germline lookup yields CDR1 MDHEN and CDR2 SYDVKM. V dropped 7 bases and J dropped 4 bases, with 14 bases sitting between them. The CDR3 loop spans 14 amino acids. Written as DNA, the CDR3 is TGTGCCAGCAACTTCGGGACTCGGTACAATGAGCAGTTCTTC. Protein sequence: CASNFGTRYNEQFF. Full variable domain (missing parts from reference TRBV28 and TRBJ2-1): DVKVTQSSRYLVKRTGEKVFLECVQDMDHENMFWYRQDPGLGLRLIYFSYDVKMKEKGDIPEGYSVSREKKERFSLILESASTNQTSMYLCASNFGTRYNEQFFGPGTRLTVL.

The genes are TRBV19 and TRBJ1-4; D uncertain. The V end was cut by 3 bases, the J end by 5 bases, with 16 bases between. The CDR3 extends over 16 amino acids. CDR1 and CDR2 (germline): LNHDA, SQIVND (reference sequence). Here the CDR3 reads CASSISQLGLNEKLFF. The CDR3, as DNA: TGTGCCAGTAGTATTTCACAGCTCGGTTTGAATGAAAAACTGTTTTTT.

This chain links TRBV4-1 with TRBJ1-2; 7 bases are shared with TRBD1. CDR1 and CDR2 from the germline V gene are MGHRA and YSYEKL. The CDR3 is 14 residues long. J lost 2 bases, V lost 3 bases, and 3 bases had no gene match. The CDR3: CASSQPGQNYGYTF. The DNA of the CDR3 is TGCGCCAGCAGCCAGCCGGGACAGAACTATGGCTACACCTTC.

The V gene is TRBV6-5, the J gene TRBJ2-1; D is possibly TRBD1 (5 bases). This CDR3 comprises 13 residues. V was clipped by 8 bases and J by 2 bases, with 10 bases between them. Germline V gives CDR1 MNHEY, CDR2 SVGAGI. This CDR3 is CASRQSPYNEQFF. The CDR3 DNA sequence: TGTGCCAGCCGACAGTCCCCCTACAATGAGCAGTTCTTC.

The V and J genes are TRBV24-1 and TRBJ2-7, with 13 positions matching TRBD2. Germline-derived CDR1 and CDR2 are KGHDR and SFDVKD. V dropped 4 bases and J dropped 3; count of bases not matched to a gene: 5. The CDR3 covers 16 residues. This CDR3 is CATSDLGTSGNYEQYF. CDR3 coding DNA: TGTGCCACCAGTGACCTGGGGACTAGCGGGAACTACGAGCAGTACTTC.

The gene calls are TRBV6-5 and TRBJ2-3, with D possibly being TRBD2 (5 bases). The CDR3 spans 14 residues. V lost 4 bases and J lost 1, with 9 bases in between. Germline values: CDR1 MNHEY, CDR2 SVGAGI. CDR3 in amino acids: CASSSGGGTDTQYF. The CDR3 DNA reads as TGTGCCAGCAGTTCAGGAGGAGGCACAGATACGCAGTATTTT.

The CDR3 loop is CASSLLSYHNEQFF. The CDR3 DNA follows: TGCGCCAGCAGCTTGCTATCCTACCACAATGAGCAGTTCTTC. The chain joins TRBV5-1 to TRBJ2-1; the D is unclear. Germline CDR1 is SGHRS and CDR2 is YFSETQ. The ends were cut back, 1 base at V and 5 bases at J, with 10 bases in the middle. The CDR3 has 14 residues.

The chain employs TRBV5-1 and TRBJ2-7; D might be TRBD1 (5 bases). Trimming shortened V by 0 bases and J by 4 bases, and 8 bases separated the two germline ends. The length of the CDR3 is 13 residues. CDR1 SGHRS and CDR2 YFSETQ come from the germline V gene. CDR3 coding DNA: TGCGCCAGCAGCTTGGCCACAGGATACGAGCAGTACTTC. It encodes CASSLATGYEQYF.

The V and J genes are TRBV2 and TRBJ2-5; a possible D gene is TRBD1 (6 bases). The germline V gene has CDR1 SNHLY and CDR2 FYNNEI. Trimming took 8 bases from V and 5 from J, leaving 15 bases between them. This CDR3 spans 13 amino acids. The chain's CDR3 is CASLLHRDETQYF. Written as DNA, the CDR3 is TGTGCCAGCCTGCTCCACAGGGATGAGACCCAGTACTTC.

This chain uses TRBV2 with TRBJ1-5; 9 bases map to TRBD1. Losses at the gene ends were 0 bases for V and 7 bases for J; bases not matched to a gene: 4. This CDR3 comprises 15 residues. Per germline, CDR1 SNHLY and CDR2 FYNNEI. CDR3 region: CASSEARTGEQPQHF. CDR3 sequence (DNA): TGTGCCAGCAGTGAAGCACGGACAGGGGAACAGCCCCAGCATTTT.

The chain carries TRBV6-1 and TRBJ1-2; D is undetermined. The CDR3 totals 13 residues. Germline V gene lookup returns CDR1 MNHNS and CDR2 SASEGT. V was clipped by 1 base and J by 4 bases, with 7 bases between them. As DNA, the CDR3 is TGTGCCAGCAGTGAAGGGAGTGGCTATGGCTACACCTTC. Residues: CASSEGSGYGYTF.